This passage covers 3 T cell receptor beta chains from one sample sequenced in a study of post-analysis software for immune sequencing data. These receptors have no known antigen. Built from TCR beta cDNA, the libraries had unique molecular identifiers in them. One entry per CDR3 protein, called by TCRdb with MiXCR from the PCR reads. There are around 260,000 distinct CDR3 sequences in the sample; 30% to 45% occur only once, and 4% to 5.5% lies in the top ten. Points from the study as a whole: TRBV5-6, TRBV5-1 and TRBV20-1 were among four to six TRBV segments more frequent in patients than controls.

Sequencing used blood. The receptors were gathered from a girl aged 5 to 17 with multiple sclerosis.

This clonotype was counted between two and nine times. The chain is built from TRBV2 and TRBJ1-2; the match to TRBD1 covers 10 bases. The V gene end was trimmed by 5 bases and the J gene end by 10 bases; junction bases not matched to a gene: 4. The CDR3 runs to 12 residues. Germline CDR1 is SNHLY and CDR2 is FYNNEI. CDR3 sequence (DNA): TGTGCCAGCAGTTCCGGGACAGGGGTCTACACCTTC. Translating it yields CASSSGTGVYTF. Together with reference TRBV2 and TRBJ1-2, the CDR3 gives the full variable domain: EPEVTQTPSHQVTQMGQEVILRCVPISNHLYFYWYRQILGQKVEFLVSFYNNEISEKSEIFDDQFSVERPDGSNFTLKIRSTKLEDSAMYFCASSSGTGVYTFGSGTRLTVV.

This clonotype was detected ten times or more. The V and J genes are TRBV5-5 and TRBJ1-4, with 9 bases matching TRBD1. CDR1 and CDR2 from the germline V gene are SGHKS and YYEKEE (reference sequence). The CDR3 has 15 amino acids. V shed 4 bases, J shed 7 bases, and the junction held 8 bases outside the gene matches. CDR3 DNA: TGTGCCAGCAGCCGGAACCGGGACAGGGCTGAAAAACTGTTTTTT. This codes for CASSRNRDRAEKLFF.

This clonotype has a handful of counts. This rearrangement joins TRBV3-1 to TRBJ2-1; 8 positions match TRBD2. The junction had 12 bases not matched to a gene; V was cut back by 0 bases and J by 8 bases. Germline V CDR1 and CDR2: LGHDT, YNNKEL (reference sequence). The CDR3 runs 17 residues. CDR3 sequence: CASSQELPGGPLDEQFF. CDR3 nucleotide sequence: TGTGCCAGCAGCCAAGAGCTTCCGGGGGGGCCTTTGGATGAGCAGTTCTTC.